What follows describes a single TCR beta chain. Its antigen is as yet unknown. At one boundary the junction diverges from the germline segment, which might be a read error. This entry is derived from a study of CD8+CD57+ T cells in acquired aplastic anemia. Turning to the study itself: Sorted CD4+ and CD8+ cell DNA averaged roughly 3.2 ug. Study-level findings and limits: Between the patient and control groups, CD8+ Simpson's diversity did not differ significantly.

Profiles of TCR beta VDJ and CDR3 were generated from a genomic DNA template. MiXCR, applied by TCRdb to the reads, yields one record per CDR3 protein. This repertoire shows hundreds of thousands of distinct CDR3 sequences, around 68% found once; its top ten account for 3% to 5%. CDR1 and CDR2 from the germline V gene are SNHLY and FYNNEI. The length of the CDR3 is 14 residues. The receptor was derived from a human donor in good health, serving as a control. The V gene is TRBV2, the J gene TRBJ2-7, with D possibly TRBD1 on 5 matching bases. Sequencing input: sorted CD4+, CD8+, or CD8+CD57+ T cells (not recorded which) from PBMCs. The CDR3 reads CASTTGHGVNEEHF. CDR3 nucleotides: TGTGCCAGCACCACCGGACACGGTGTCAACGAGGAGCACTTC.